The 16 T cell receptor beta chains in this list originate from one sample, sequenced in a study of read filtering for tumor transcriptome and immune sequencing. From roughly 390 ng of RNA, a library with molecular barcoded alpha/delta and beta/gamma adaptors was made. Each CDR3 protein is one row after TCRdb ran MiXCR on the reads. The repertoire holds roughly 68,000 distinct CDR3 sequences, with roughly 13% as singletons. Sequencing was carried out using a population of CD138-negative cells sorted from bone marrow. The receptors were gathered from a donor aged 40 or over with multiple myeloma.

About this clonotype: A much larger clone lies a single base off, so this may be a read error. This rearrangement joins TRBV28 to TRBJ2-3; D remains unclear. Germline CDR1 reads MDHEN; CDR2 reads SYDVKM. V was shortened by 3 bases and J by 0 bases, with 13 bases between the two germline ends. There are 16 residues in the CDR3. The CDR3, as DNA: TGTGCCAGCAGTTTTCTTAGACCGAAAAGCACAGATACGCAGTATTTT. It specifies CASSFLRPKSTDTQYF.

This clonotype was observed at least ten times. The CDR3 DNA follows: TGTGCCAGCACCGGGACTAGCAAATTAGGCAATGAGCAGTTCTTC. It is translated as CASTGTSKLGNEQFF. The chain has TRBV3-1 and TRBJ2-1, with 9 positions matching TRBD2. The CDR3 is 15 residues long. The germline gives CDR1 LGHDT, CDR2 YNNKEL (reference sequence). The trim removed 7 bases at V and 6 bases at J, leaving 10 bases unmatched.

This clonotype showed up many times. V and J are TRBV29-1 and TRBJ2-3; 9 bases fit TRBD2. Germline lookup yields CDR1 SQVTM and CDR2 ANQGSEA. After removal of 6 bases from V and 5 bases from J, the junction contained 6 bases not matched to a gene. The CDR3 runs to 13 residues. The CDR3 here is CSVSSGERDTQYF. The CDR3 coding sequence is TGCAGCGTCTCTAGCGGGGAGCGAGATACGCAGTATTTT.

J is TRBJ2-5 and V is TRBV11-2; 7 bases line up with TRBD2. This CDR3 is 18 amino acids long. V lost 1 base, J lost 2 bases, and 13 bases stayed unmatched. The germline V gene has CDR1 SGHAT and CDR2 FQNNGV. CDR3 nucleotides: TGTGCCAGCAGCTTAGGGGGGAGGGGCAGGGTAGATCAAGAGACCCAGTACTTC. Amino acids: CASSLGGRGRVDQETQYF.

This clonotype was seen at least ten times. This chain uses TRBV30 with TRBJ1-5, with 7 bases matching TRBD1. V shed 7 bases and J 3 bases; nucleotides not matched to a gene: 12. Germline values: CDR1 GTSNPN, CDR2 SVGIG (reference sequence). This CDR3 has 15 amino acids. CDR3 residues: CASTTGKSINQPQHF. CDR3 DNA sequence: TGTGCCTCTACGACAGGGAAGAGCATCAATCAGCCCCAGCATTTT.

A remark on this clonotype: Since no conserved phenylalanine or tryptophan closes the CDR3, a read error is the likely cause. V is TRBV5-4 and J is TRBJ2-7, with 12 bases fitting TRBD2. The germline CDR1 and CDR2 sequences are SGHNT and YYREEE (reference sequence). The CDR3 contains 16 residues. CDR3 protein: CAISPPSGRGTYEQYL. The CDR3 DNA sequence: TGTGCCATCAGCCCACCTAGCGGGAGGGGTACCTACGAGCAGTACCTC.

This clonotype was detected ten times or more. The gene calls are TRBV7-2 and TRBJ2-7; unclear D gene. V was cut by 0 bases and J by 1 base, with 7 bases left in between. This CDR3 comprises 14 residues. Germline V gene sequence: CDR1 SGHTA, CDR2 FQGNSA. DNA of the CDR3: TGTGCCAGCAGCTTAGCGCCAGGTTCCTACGAGCAGTACTTC. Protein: CASSLAPGSYEQYF.

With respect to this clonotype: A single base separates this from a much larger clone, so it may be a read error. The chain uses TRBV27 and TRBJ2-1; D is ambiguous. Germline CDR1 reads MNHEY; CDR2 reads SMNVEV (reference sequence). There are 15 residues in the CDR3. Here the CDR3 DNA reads TGTGCCAGCAGTTTATCAGGAGACAACTACAATGAGCAGCTCTTC. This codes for CASSLSGDNYNEQLF.

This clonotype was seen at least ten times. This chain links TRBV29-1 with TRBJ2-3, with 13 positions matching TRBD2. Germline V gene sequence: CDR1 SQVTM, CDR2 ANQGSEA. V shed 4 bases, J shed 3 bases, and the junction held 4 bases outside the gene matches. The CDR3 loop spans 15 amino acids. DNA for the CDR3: TGCAGCGTTGTGCGACTAGCGGGAGGAACAGATACGCAGTATTTT. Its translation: CSVVRLAGGTDTQYF.

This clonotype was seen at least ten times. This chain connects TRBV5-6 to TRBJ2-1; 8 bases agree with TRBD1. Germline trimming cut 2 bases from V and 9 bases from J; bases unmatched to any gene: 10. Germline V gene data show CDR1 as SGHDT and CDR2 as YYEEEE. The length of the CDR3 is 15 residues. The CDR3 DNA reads TGTGCCAGCAGCTTAAAGGACAGGGAGACTATTGAGCAGTTCTTC. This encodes CASSLKDRETIEQFF.

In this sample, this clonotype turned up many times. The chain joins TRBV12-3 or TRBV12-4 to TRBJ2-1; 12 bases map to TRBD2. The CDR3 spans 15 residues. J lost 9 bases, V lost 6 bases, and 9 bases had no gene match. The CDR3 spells CASRTTSGRLIEQFF. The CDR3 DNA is TGTGCCAGCAGAACGACTAGCGGGAGATTAATTGAGCAGTTCTTC.

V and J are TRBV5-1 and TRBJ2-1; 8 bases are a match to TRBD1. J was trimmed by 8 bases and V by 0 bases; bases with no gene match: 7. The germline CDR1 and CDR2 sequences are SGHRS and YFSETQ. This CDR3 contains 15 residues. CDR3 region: CASSLATGVLDEQFF. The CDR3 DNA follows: TGCGCCAGCAGCTTGGCGACAGGGGTACTCGATGAGCAGTTCTTC.

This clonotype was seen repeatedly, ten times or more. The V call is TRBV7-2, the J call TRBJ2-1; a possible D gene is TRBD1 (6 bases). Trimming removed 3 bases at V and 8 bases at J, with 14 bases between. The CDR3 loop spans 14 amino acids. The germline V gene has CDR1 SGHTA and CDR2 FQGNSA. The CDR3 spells CASSFFKSGDEQFF. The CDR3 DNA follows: TGTGCCAGCAGCTTCTTCAAATCAGGGGATGAGCAGTTCTTC.

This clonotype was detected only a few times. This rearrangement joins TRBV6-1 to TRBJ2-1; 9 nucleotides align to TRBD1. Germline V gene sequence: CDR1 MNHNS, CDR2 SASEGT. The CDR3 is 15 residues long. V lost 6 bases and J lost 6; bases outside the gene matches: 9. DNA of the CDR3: TGTGCCAGCAGCTTTGGGGACAGGGCTAGCAATGAGCAGTTCTTC. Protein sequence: CASSFGDRASNEQFF.

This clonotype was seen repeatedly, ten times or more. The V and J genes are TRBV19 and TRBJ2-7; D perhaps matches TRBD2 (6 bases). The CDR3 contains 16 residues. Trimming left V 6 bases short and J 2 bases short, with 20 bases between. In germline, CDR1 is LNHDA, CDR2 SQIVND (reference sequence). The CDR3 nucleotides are TGTGCCAGTAGCAAAACCTCCGGGACTGGGACCTACGAGCAGTACTTC. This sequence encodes CASSKTSGTGTYEQYF. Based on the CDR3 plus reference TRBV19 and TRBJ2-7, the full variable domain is DGGITQSPKYLFRKEGQNVTLSCEQNLNHDAMYWYRQDPGQGLRLIYYSQIVNDFQKGDIAEGYSVSREKKESFPLTVTSAQKNPTAFYLCASSKTSGTGTYEQYFGPGTRLTVT.

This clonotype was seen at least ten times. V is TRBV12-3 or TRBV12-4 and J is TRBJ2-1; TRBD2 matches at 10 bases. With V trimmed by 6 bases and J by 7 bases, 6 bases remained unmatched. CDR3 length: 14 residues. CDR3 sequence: CASSPGLAYNEQFF. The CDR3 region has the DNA TGTGCCAGCAGCCCGGGACTAGCGTATAATGAGCAGTTCTTC.